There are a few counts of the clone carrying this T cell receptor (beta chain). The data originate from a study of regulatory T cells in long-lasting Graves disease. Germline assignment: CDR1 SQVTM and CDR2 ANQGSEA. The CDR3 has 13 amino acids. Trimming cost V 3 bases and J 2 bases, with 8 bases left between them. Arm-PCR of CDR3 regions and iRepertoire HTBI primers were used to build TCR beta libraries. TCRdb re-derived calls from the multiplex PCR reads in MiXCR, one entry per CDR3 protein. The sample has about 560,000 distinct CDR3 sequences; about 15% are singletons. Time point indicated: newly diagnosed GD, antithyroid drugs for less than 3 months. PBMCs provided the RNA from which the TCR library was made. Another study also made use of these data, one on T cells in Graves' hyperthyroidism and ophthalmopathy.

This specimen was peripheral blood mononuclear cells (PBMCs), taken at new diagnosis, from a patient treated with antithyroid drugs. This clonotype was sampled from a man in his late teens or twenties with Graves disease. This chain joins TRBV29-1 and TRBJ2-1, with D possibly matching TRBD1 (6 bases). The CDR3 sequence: CSVEGAAYNEQFF. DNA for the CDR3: TGCAGCGTTGAGGGGGCAGCCTACAATGAGCAGTTCTTC.